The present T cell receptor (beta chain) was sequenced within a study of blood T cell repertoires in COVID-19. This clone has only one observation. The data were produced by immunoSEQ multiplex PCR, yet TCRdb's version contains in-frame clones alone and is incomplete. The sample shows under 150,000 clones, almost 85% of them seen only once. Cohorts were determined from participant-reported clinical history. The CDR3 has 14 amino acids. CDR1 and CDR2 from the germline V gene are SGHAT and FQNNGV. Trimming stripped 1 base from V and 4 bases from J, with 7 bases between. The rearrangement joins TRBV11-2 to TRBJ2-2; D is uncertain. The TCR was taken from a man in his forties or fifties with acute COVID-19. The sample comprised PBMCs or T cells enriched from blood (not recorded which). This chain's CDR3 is CASSLVLFTGELFF. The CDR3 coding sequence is TGTGCCAGCAGCTTAGTCCTTTTCACCGGGGAGCTGTTTTTT.